Sequencing of this T cell receptor beta chain was carried out in a study of human T cells and chemical hapten exposure. The time point here: patch test 2, 6 weeks after DPC sensitization. Treatment indicated: therapeutic diphenylcyclopropenone sensitization with weekly scalp DPC. Germline lookup yields CDR1 ENHRY and CDR2 SYGVKD. This CDR3 is 14 amino acids long. Trimming left V 8 bases short and J 0 bases short, with 11 bases between. This clonotype was counted at least ten times. Using its own MiXCR run on the RACE reads, TCRdb lists one record per CDR3 protein. This sample carries about 40,000 distinct CDR3 sequences, over 3% of them seen once, and the ten largest clones take roughly 6.6%.

The origin of this receptor is a man aged 40-49 years with alopecia areata. Some clones in this sample may be carry-over from other donors' samples. The sequenced sample was whole blood, obtained in connection with sensitization to the hapten diphenylcyclopropenone (DPC). V usage is TRBV10-3 and J usage is TRBJ2-1; D possibly corresponds to TRBD2 (5 bases). The CDR3 DNA follows: TGTGCCATCTCTGAGCGGACCTCCTACAATGAGCAGTTCTTC. Amino acid sequence: CAISERTSYNEQFF.